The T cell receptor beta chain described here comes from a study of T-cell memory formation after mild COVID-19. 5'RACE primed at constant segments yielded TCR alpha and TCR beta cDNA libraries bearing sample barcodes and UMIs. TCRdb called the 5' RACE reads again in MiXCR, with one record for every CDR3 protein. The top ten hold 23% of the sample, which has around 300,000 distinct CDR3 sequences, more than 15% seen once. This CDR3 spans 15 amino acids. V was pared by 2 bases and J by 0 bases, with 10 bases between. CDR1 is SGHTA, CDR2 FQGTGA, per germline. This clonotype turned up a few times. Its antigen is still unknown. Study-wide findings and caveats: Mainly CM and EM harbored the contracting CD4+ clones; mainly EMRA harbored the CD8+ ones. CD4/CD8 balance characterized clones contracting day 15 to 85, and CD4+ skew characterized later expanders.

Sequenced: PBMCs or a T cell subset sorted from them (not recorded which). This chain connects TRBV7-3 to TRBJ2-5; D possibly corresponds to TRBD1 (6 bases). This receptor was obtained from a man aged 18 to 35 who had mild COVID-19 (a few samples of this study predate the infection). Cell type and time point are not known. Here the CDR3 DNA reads TGTGCCAGCAGCTTAGGGGGCAGCTACCAAGAGACCCAGTACTTC. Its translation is CASSLGGSYQETQYF.